This is a list of T cell receptor beta chains from one sample in a study of quantifying T cell responses using KT2 cells. TCRdb re-called the UMI-ligation and nested PCR reads with MiXCR, one entry per CDR3 protein. The sample shows around 35,000 distinct CDR3 sequences, about 9.4% of them seen only once. The specimen was PBMCs spiked with cells of the T cell clone KT2. The receptors were sampled from a human donor. CDR3s include the opening cysteine and the closing phenylalanine or tryptophan. The D gene is left open where the match is weak. Expanded clones get a size class; other rows say once, few or many, or leave the size out.

J: TRBJ1-5
D: -
size: few
length: 15
V: TRBV3-1
CDR3: CASSQGPQGHQPQHF
DNA: TGTGCCAGCAGCCAAGGACCCCAGGGGCATCAGCCCCAGCATTTT

J: TRBJ2-7
D: -
size: few
length: 15
V: TRBV4-2
CDR3: CASSLRGSARLEQYF
DNA: TGTGCCAGCAGCCTTAGGGGGTCCGCCCGATTGGAGCAGTACTTC

J: TRBJ1-5
D: TRBD1
size: many
length: 14
V: TRBV28
CDR3: CASSWGQNNQPQHF
DNA: TGTGCCAGCAGCTGGGGACAGAACAATCAGCCCCAGCATTTT

J: TRBJ1-6
D: TRBD1
size: many
length: 16
V: TRBV7-9
CDR3: CASSTAGGRSNSPLHF
DNA: TGTGCCAGCAGCACTGCAGGGGGGCGTTCGAATTCACCCCTCCACTTT

J: TRBJ2-3
D: TRBD2
size: many
length: 15
V: TRBV29-1
CDR3: CSVERELAGIDTQYF
DNA: TGCAGCGTTGAAAGAGAACTAGCGGGCATAGATACGCAGTATTTT

J: TRBJ1-2
D: -
size: -
length: 14
V: TRBV12-3/TRBV12-4
CDR3: CASSLKVPGYGYTF
DNA: TGTGCCAGCAGTTTGAAGGTTCCGGGGTATGGCTACACCTTC

J: TRBJ2-7
D: -
size: few
length: 16
V: TRBV20-1
CDR3: CSARVGGRFSSYEQYF
DNA: TGCAGTGCTAGAGTAGGGGGACGGTTCAGCTCCTACGAGCAGTACTTC

J: TRBJ1-4
D: TRBD1
size: -
length: 15
V: TRBV5-5
CDR3: CASSLEGTEVEKLFF
DNA: TGTGCCAGCAGCTTGGAAGGGACAGAGGTCGAAAAACTGTTTTTT

J: TRBJ2-7
D: TRBD1
size: -
length: 15
V: TRBV7-2
CDR3: CASSFDRGLSYEQYF
DNA: TGTGCCAGCAGCTTTGACAGGGGCCTTTCCTACGAGCAGTACTTC

J: TRBJ2-7
D: -
size: -
length: 14
V: TRBV7-2
CDR3: CASSLQALYYEQYF
DNA: TGTGCCAGCAGCTTACAGGCACTTTACTACGAGCAGTACTTC

J: TRBJ2-1
D: -
size: few
length: 15
V: TRBV7-8
CDR3: CASSLGELLYNEQFF
DNA: TGTGCCAGCAGCTTAGGTGAACTCCTCTACAATGAGCAGTTCTTC

J: TRBJ1-2
D: -
size: many
length: 12
V: TRBV3-1
CDR3: CASSQSSGGYTF
DNA: TGTGCCAGCAGCCAATCTTCCGGAGGCTACACCTTC

J: TRBJ2-1
D: -
size: -
length: 16
V: TRBV21-1
CDR3: CASTHRTSGVYNEQFF
DNA: TGTGCCAGCACCCACCGGACTAGCGGGGTTTACAATGAGCAGTTCTTC

J: TRBJ1-2
D: -
size: many
length: 16
V: TRBV15
CDR3: CATSRVVGQANYGYTF
DNA: TGTGCCACCAGCAGAGTGGTGGGACAAGCTAACTATGGCTACACCTTC

J: TRBJ1-2
D: -
size: many
length: 18
V: TRBV20-1
CDR3: CSARDGGGREGANYGYTF
DNA: TGCAGTGCTAGAGATGGCGGGGGGAGGGAGGGAGCTAACTATGGCTACACCTTC

J: TRBJ1-6
D: -
size: many
length: 14
V: TRBV6-1
CDR3: CASSGTYRNSPLHF
DNA: TGTGCCAGTTCAGGAACCTACAGGAATTCACCCCTCCACTTT

J: TRBJ1-1
D: -
size: -
length: 13
V: TRBV29-1
CDR3: CSVGGGSRTEAFF
DNA: TGCAGCGTCGGAGGTGGTAGTAGGACTGAAGCTTTCTTT

J: TRBJ1-1
D: TRBD1
size: many
length: 14
V: TRBV18
CDR3: CASSPRQGYTEAFF
DNA: TGTGCCAGCTCGCCAAGACAGGGGTACACTGAAGCTTTCTTT

J: TRBJ2-3
D: -
size: many
length: 12
V: TRBV27
CDR3: CASSSRDSTQYF
DNA: TGTGCCAGCAGTTCCCGGGATTCAACGCAGTATTTT

J: TRBJ1-5
D: -
size: many
length: 17
V: TRBV7-3
CDR3: CASSLKIAGQTNQPQHF
DNA: TGTGCCAGCAGCTTAAAGATCGCTGGACAGACCAATCAGCCCCAGCATTTT

J: TRBJ2-2
D: TRBD1
size: few
length: 14
V: TRBV15
CDR3: CATSRSDRVGELFF
DNA: TGTGCCACCAGCAGATCTGACAGGGTCGGGGAGCTGTTTTTT

J: TRBJ1-5
D: TRBD1
size: -
length: 16
V: TRBV7-8
CDR3: CASSPEGGQGWQPQHF
DNA: TGTGCCAGCAGCCCAGAAGGGGGACAGGGATGGCAGCCCCAGCATTTT

J: TRBJ1-1
D: -
size: many
length: 11
V: TRBV29-1
CDR3: CSSRENTEAFF
DNA: TGCAGCTCCAGGGAGAACACTGAAGCTTTCTTT

J: TRBJ1-2
D: -
size: many
length: 12
V: TRBV25-1
CDR3: CASGEEGYGYTF
DNA: TGTGCCAGCGGGGAGGAGGGGTATGGCTACACCTTC

J: TRBJ1-1
D: -
size: -
length: 15
V: TRBV10-3
CDR3: CAISETVGPNTEAFF
DNA: TGTGCCATCAGTGAGACAGTGGGCCCGAACACTGAAGCTTTCTTT

J: TRBJ1-5
D: -
size: -
length: 14
V: TRBV11-2
CDR3: CASSPTPVRQPQHF
DNA: TGTGCCAGCAGCCCGACACCCGTCAGGCAGCCCCAGCATTTT

J: TRBJ2-5
D: -
size: many
length: 11
V: TRBV7-9
CDR3: CASVKEETQYF
DNA: TGTGCCAGCGTCAAGGAGGAGACCCAGTACTTC

J: TRBJ2-7
D: -
size: -
length: 16
V: TRBV5-1
CDR3: CASSLPGGEGTSEQYF
DNA: TGCGCCAGCAGCTTACCCGGGGGCGAAGGAACTAGCGAGCAGTACTTC

J: TRBJ1-6
D: -
size: few
length: 15
V: TRBV2
CDR3: CASSYPSSYNSPLHF
DNA: TGTGCCAGCAGTTACCCGAGCTCCTATAATTCACCCCTCCACTTT

J: TRBJ1-2
D: -
size: few
length: 14
V: TRBV25-1
CDR3: CASSGPVEIYGYTF
DNA: TGTGCCAGCAGTGGACCGGTGGAGATATATGGCTACACCTTC

J: TRBJ2-5
D: -
size: many
length: 13
V: TRBV5-6
CDR3: CASSLARRETQYF
DNA: TGTGCCAGCAGCTTGGCCAGGCGGGAGACCCAGTACTTC

J: TRBJ2-1
D: -
size: -
length: 14
V: TRBV7-8
CDR3: CASSLGARYNEQFF
DNA: TGTGCCAGCAGCTTAGGGGCCAGATACAATGAGCAGTTCTTC

J: TRBJ2-3
D: -
size: -
length: 14
V: TRBV7-3
CDR3: CASSFHRSTDTQYF
DNA: TGTGCCAGCAGCTTCCACAGAAGCACAGATACGCAGTATTTT

J: TRBJ2-7
D: -
size: many
length: 18
V: TRBV7-2
CDR3: CASSPRGGNRVPTYEQYF
DNA: TGTGCCAGCAGCCCTAGAGGGGGGAACAGGGTCCCCACCTACGAGCAGTACTTC

J: TRBJ1-1
D: -
size: few
length: 14
V: TRBV12-3/TRBV12-4
CDR3: CASSLAGGVTEAFF
DNA: TGTGCCAGCAGTTTAGCTGGGGGAGTCACTGAAGCTTTCTTT

J: TRBJ2-3
D: -
size: many
length: 13
V: TRBV10-3
CDR3: CAIRGEGTDTQYF
DNA: TGTGCCATCAGGGGCGAGGGCACAGATACGCAGTATTTT

J: TRBJ2-3
D: TRBD2
size: -
length: 13
V: TRBV29-1
CDR3: CSPEGLAPDTQYF
DNA: TGCAGCCCGGAGGGACTAGCCCCAGATACGCAGTATTTT

J: TRBJ1-6
D: -
size: few
length: 17
V: TRBV28
CDR3: CASSPGRQPLSNSPLHF
DNA: TGTGCCAGCAGTCCCGGACGGCAACCACTATCTAATTCACCCCTCCACTTT

J: TRBJ1-5
D: -
size: many
length: 12
V: TRBV20-1
CDR3: CSANAGNQPQHF
DNA: TGCAGTGCCAACGCGGGGAATCAGCCCCAGCATTTT

J: TRBJ2-1
D: -
size: -
length: 15
V: TRBV25-1
CDR3: CASSETGVRGNEQFF
DNA: TGTGCCAGCAGTGAAACGGGAGTTCGGGGAAATGAGCAGTTCTTC

J: TRBJ2-5
D: -
size: -
length: 13
V: TRBV29-1
CDR3: CSVEETGMRTQYF
DNA: TGCAGCGTTGAAGAAACGGGTATGCGAACCCAGTACTTC

J: TRBJ2-2
D: -
size: -
length: 15
V: TRBV4-2
CDR3: CASSQAGVKTGELFF
DNA: TGTGCCAGCAGCCAAGCGGGAGTAAAGACCGGGGAGCTGTTTTTT

J: TRBJ2-1
D: TRBD1
size: few
length: 11
V: TRBV20-1
CDR3: CSARDVTGGFF
DNA: TGCAGTGCTAGAGATGTGACAGGGGGGTTCTTC

J: TRBJ2-5
D: -
size: many
length: 15
V: TRBV12-3/TRBV12-4
CDR3: CASSRTDGRQETQYF
DNA: TGTGCCAGCAGCAGAACGGACGGGCGGCAAGAGACCCAGTACTTC